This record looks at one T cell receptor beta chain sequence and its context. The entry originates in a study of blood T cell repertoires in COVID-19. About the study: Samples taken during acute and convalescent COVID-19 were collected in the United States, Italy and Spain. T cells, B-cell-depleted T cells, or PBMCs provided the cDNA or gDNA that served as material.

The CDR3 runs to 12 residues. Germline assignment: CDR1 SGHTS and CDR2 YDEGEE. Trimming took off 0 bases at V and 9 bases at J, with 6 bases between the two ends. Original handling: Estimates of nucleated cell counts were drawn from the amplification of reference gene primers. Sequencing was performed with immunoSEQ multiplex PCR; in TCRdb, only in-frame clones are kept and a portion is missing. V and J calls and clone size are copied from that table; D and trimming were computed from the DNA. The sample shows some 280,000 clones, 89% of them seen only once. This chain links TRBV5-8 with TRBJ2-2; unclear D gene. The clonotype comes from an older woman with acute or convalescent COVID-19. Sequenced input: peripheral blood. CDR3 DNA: TGTGCCAGCAGCTTGGTAGCCCGGGAGCTGTTTTTT. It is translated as CASSLVARELFF.